What follows are 2 T cell receptor beta chains derived from one specimen sequenced in a study of CD8 T cells in Susac syndrome. Reverse transcription of about 0.5 to 1 ug RNA used random hexamers. TCRdb ran MiXCR on the immunoSEQ multiplex PCR reads and lists one entry per CDR3 protein. The table has just over 300,000 distinct CDR3 sequences, 92% seen once. The sample was CD4+ T cells from PBMCs. Receptor source: a human donor with multiple sclerosis.

J is TRBJ1-5 and V is TRBV23-1; 8 bases fit TRBD1. TRBV23-1 has ORF status, its function being uncertain. V dropped 4 bases and J dropped 5; count of bases not matched to a gene: 7. This CDR3 is 15 amino acids long. The CDR3 sequence is CASSPGTGGDQPQHF. DNA for the CDR3: TGCGCCAGCAGTCCTGGGACAGGAGGGGATCAGCCCCAGCATTTT.

The count of this clonotype is one. The chain is built from TRBV20-1 and TRBJ2-1, with D maybe TRBD1 (5 bases). V was cut by 6 bases and J by 2 bases, with 8 bases left in between. The CDR3 covers 12 residues. The germline gives CDR1 DFQATT, CDR2 SNEGSKA (reference sequence). CDR3 nucleotide sequence: TGCAGTGCCCCGACAGCCTACAATGAGCAGTTCTTC. Amino acid sequence: CSAPTAYNEQFF.